This T cell receptor beta chain originates from a study of brain T cells in children with intractable seizures (dated by TCRdb to about 2021). With regard to the full study: As a first screen for immune gene transcripts, resected brain tissue from roughly 57 pediatric epilepsy surgery cases was run on a NanoString immunology panel. Among the roughly twelve selected surgery cases, pre-surgery blood was additionally sequenced for eight, leaving four cases with brain tissue only. Beyond this particular receptor, the publication reports: The patients' HCMV serostatus was not known, and viral specificity was inferred solely from CDR3 sequence similarity. Sequencing depth differed between pre- and post-surgery blood, so clones missing from the pre-surgery sample may reflect undersampling.

The CDR3 numbers 18 residues from cysteine through phenylalanine. Only the CDR3 DNA is retained, 54 bases long and in frame from the first base. A distance of 20 bases separates the germline ends of V and J, which lose 0 bases and 2 bases respectively. The germline V gene yields WSHSY for CDR1 and SAAADI for CDR2. As for this clone: This clone's antigen is unknown. No clone much larger than this one lies a single base away; base qualities are absent.

TCR beta chain sequences were generated from genomic DNA using the immunoSEQ assay. Concerning the study's data processing: CDR3 sequences not starting with the conserved framework cysteine at position 104 were manually removed. To get clonality, the normalized Shannon's Diversity Index was subtracted from one, giving values from 0 (maximal diversity) to 1 (oligoclonal). Differences in the frequency of the same CDR3 between samples, such as brain versus blood, were assessed with chi-squared comparison-of-proportions tests. Public clonotypes were identified through searches of immuneACCESS, and similarity to known antiviral clonotypes was evaluated with the VDJdb browser. TCRdb took over this immuneACCESS table, retaining in-frame rearrangements with V and J assigned. Such tables are incomplete; in checked studies, under half of the missing clones stem from an unresolved V gene, and the remainder is unexplained. That table is the source of V, J and clone size, and D and trimming were worked out from the DNA. Present in this sample are 110,000 or so clones, roughly 94% of which were seen just once. The ten largest clonotypes hold under 4.5% of the sample.

Read against the paper, the sample's time point label means: resected brain tissue, or blood drawn just prior to surgery. Surgery cases with the highest brain T cell transcript signatures were selected for TCR beta chain sequencing of brain tissue and, where available, blood. Before surgery, the patients had been given at least one anti-epileptic drug. The TCR-sequenced patients were children whose drug-resistant epilepsy was caused by tuberous sclerosis complex, focal cortical dysplasia, Rasmussen encephalitis or hemimegalencephaly. The blood samples were collected right before the epilepsy surgery. Bulk genomic DNA was extracted from unsorted brain tissue and whole blood with the Monarch genomic DNA purification kit.

This sequence was found in a boy under two years old with hemimegalencephaly and intractable seizures. The chain employs TRBV10-2 and TRBJ2-7; TRBD1 could be the D gene, as 6 bases match. Sample: peripheral blood, taken at surgery. The DNA is as follows: TGCGCCAGCAGTGAGTCGATTTACGACAGGTCGCGAACCTACGAGCAGTACTTC. It specifies CASSESIYDRSRTYEQYF.